These T cell receptor beta chains were read from a single sample in a study of blood T cell repertoires in COVID-19. Measured with immunoSEQ multiplex PCR; TCRdb has only the in-frame clones, and not every one. The sample carries about 58,000 clones, 77% recorded once. Sequenced material: peripheral blood. All receptors come from a human donor in a cohort sampled during active COVID-19. The CDR3 runs from the conserved cysteine through the conserved F or W. The order of the fields is D gene, J gene, clone size, V gene, CDR3 protein, CDR3 DNA. D genes are given only for firm matches. Clone size is given for some rows only: seen once, a few or many times, or a class if the clone is expanded.

.	TRBJ2-3	.	TRBV5-6	CASSSLTDTQYF	TGTGCCAGCAGCTCTCTCACAGATACGCAGTATTTT
TRBD1	TRBJ2-7	.	TRBV10-3	CAIRSQQGASYEQYF	TGTGCCATCAGGTCTCAACAGGGGGCTTCCTACGAGCAGTACTTC
.	TRBJ2-6	.	TRBV15	CATSPRVPNSGANVLTF	TGTGCCACCAGCCCCCGGGTTCCTAACTCTGGGGCCAACGTCCTGACTTTC
.	TRBJ2-3	.	TRBV27	CASSLKGHRTDTQYF	TGTGCCAGCAGCCTTAAGGGACATAGGACAGATACGCAGTATTTT
.	TRBJ2-2	.	TRBV3-1/TRBV3-2	CASSPSHTGELFF	TGTGCCAGCAGCCCCTCCCACACCGGGGAGCTGTTTTTT
TRBD1	TRBJ1-1	.	TRBV12-5	CASGSEGGLTEAFF	TGTGCTAGTGGTTCCGAAGGGGGCCTGACTGAAGCTTTCTTT
.	TRBJ1-4	.	TRBV5-1	CASARGGDEKLFF	TGCGCCAGCGCCCGAGGAGGGGATGAAAAACTGTTTTTT
.	TRBJ1-2	few	TRBV5-1	CASSSSTVPRVGYTF	TGCGCCAGCAGCTCGTCGACAGTTCCACGGGTTGGCTACACCTTC
TRBD1	TRBJ1-1	.	TRBV28	CASSLLGGMNIREAFF	TGTGCCAGCAGTTTATTAGGGGGCATGAACATTCGGGAAGCTTTCTTT
.	TRBJ1-1	.	TRBV10-3	CAIRTEGRGSEAFF	TGTGCCATCAGGACTGAGGGCAGGGGATCTGAAGCTTTCTTT
TRBD1	TRBJ2-2	.	TRBV19	CASSWDRNTGELFF	TGTGCCAGTAGTTGGGACAGGAACACCGGGGAGCTGTTTTTT
.	TRBJ1-5	.	TRBV25-1	CASSVTGSNQPQHF	TGTGCCAGCAGTGTTACAGGGAGCAATCAGCCCCAGCATTTT
TRBD1	TRBJ2-1	.	TRBV3-1/TRBV3-2	CASSHTPGQVYNEQFF	TGTGCCAGCAGCCATACACCGGGACAGGTCTACAATGAGCAGTTCTTC
.	TRBJ1-2	.	TRBV6-5	CASRTGRDARGYTF	TGTGCCAGCAGGACGGGGAGGGACGCTAGGGGCTACACCTTC
TRBD2	TRBJ2-1	few	TRBV9	CASSPLGRVNEQFF	TGTGCCAGCAGCCCTCTGGGGAGGGTCAATGAGCAGTTCTTC
.	TRBJ1-2	.	TRBV19	CASRGGGAAGYTF	TGTGCCAGTAGAGGGGGGGGCGCGGCTGGCTACACCTTC
TRBD1	TRBJ2-1	.	TRBV7-8	CASSLGQGDSEQFF	TGTGCCAGCAGCCTGGGACAGGGAGATAGTGAGCAGTTCTTC
.	TRBJ1-5	.	TRBV5-6	CASSLYRLGNQPQHF	TGTGCCAGCAGCTTATACAGGTTGGGCAATCAGCCCCAGCATTTT
.	TRBJ1-2	.	TRBV7-2	CASSFRGGHPNYGYTF	TGTGCCAGCAGCTTTAGAGGGGGACACCCAAACTATGGCTACACCTTC
.	TRBJ1-6	.	TRBV5-6	CASSLGQDYNSPLHF	TGTGCCAGCAGCTTGGGGCAGGACTATAATTCACCCCTCCACTTT
.	TRBJ1-6	.	TRBV11-2	CASSLDSFNSPLHF	TGTGCCAGCAGCTTGGACAGTTTTAATTCACCCCTCCACTTT
.	TRBJ1-5	.	TRBV10-3	CAISEQEGRPQHF	TGTGCCATCAGTGAGCAGGAAGGTAGGCCCCAGCATTTT
TRBD1	TRBJ1-2	.	TRBV18	CASSISTGIRYGYTF	TGTGCCAGCTCAATCTCGACAGGGATCCGCTATGGCTACACCTTC
.	TRBJ1-5	once	TRBV15	CATSFYPGQLNQPQHF	TGTGCCACCAGCTTCTACCCGGGACAACTCAATCAGCCCCAGCATTTT
TRBD1	TRBJ2-2	.	TRBV5-1	CASRGQGTNTGELFF	TGCGCCAGCAGGGGACAGGGGACCAACACCGGGGAGCTGTTTTTT
TRBD1	TRBJ2-2	few	TRBV5-1	CASRGGTVNTGELFF	TGCGCCAGCAGGGGTGGGACAGTGAACACCGGGGAGCTGTTTTTT
TRBD2	TRBJ2-3	.	TRBV7-3	CASSRPLGRGITDTQYF	TGTGCCAGCAGCCGCCCCCTCGGGAGGGGGATAACAGATACGCAGTATTTT
.	TRBJ1-1	.	TRBV19	CAVGRLDTEAFF	TGTGCCGTAGGGAGGCTGGACACTGAAGCTTTCTTT
.	TRBJ1-2	.	TRBV5-4	CASSLASGNGYTF	TGTGCCAGCAGCTTGGCTTCGGGGAACGGCTACACCTTC
TRBD1	TRBJ2-6	.	TRBV19	CASSTTDRVTSGANVLTF	TGTGCCAGTAGTACCACGGACAGGGTCACGAGTGGGGCCAACGTCCTGACTTTC
TRBD2	TRBJ2-5	.	TRBV3-1/TRBV3-2	CASTPRLAGEETQYF	TGTGCCAGCACCCCCCGACTAGCGGGAGAAGAGACCCAGTACTTC
.	TRBJ2-4	.	TRBV5-4	CASSLDTSPQYF	TGTGCCAGCAGCTTGGACACGTCACCTCAGTACTTC
TRBD1	TRBJ1-5	few	TRBV19	CASRRQGPSNQPQHF	TGTGCCAGTAGGCGACAGGGACCTAGCAATCAGCCCCAGCATTTT
TRBD1	TRBJ1-1	.	TRBV2	CASSVGQSAEAFF	TGTGCCAGCAGTGTGGGACAGTCGGCTGAAGCTTTCTTT
TRBD2	TRBJ2-1	.	TRBV14	CASSQAILAGVGEQFF	TGTGCCAGCAGCCAAGCTATACTAGCGGGGGTGGGTGAGCAGTTCTTC
.	TRBJ2-5	.	TRBV5-6	CASSRMTGVQETQYF	TGTGCCAGCAGCCGAATGACGGGGGTCCAAGAGACCCAGTACTTC
TRBD2	TRBJ2-1	few	TRBV10-3	CAISESAASGDNNEQFF	TGTGCCATCAGTGAGTCAGCGGCTAGCGGGGATAACAATGAGCAGTTCTTC
TRBD1	TRBJ2-5	.	TRBV6-5	CASSRSTGASFPQYF	TGTGCCAGCAGTCGTTCGACAGGGGCCAGCTTCCCCCAGTACTTC
TRBD2	TRBJ2-3	.	TRBV5-1	CASSRRTSGGTDTQYF	TGCGCCAGCAGCCGACGAACTAGCGGGGGGACAGATACGCAGTATTTT
TRBD2	TRBJ2-2	.	TRBV4-1	CASSPRGLDQRELFF	TGCGCCAGCAGCCCCCGGGGACTAGACCAACGGGAGCTGTTTTTT
.	TRBJ2-5	.	TRBV6-1	CASSEFRGSRRGGLETQYF	TGTGCCAGCAGTGAATTTCGGGGCAGCCGCAGGGGCGGTTTAGAGACCCAGTACTTC
.	TRBJ2-2	.	TRBV5-1	CASSQTATNTGELFF	TGCGCCAGCAGCCAGACAGCTACGAACACCGGGGAGCTGTTTTTT
.	TRBJ2-5	.	TRBV19	CASSIGEVKDQYF	TGTGCCAGTAGTATAGGAGAGGTAAAGGACCAGTACTTC
TRBD1	TRBJ1-2	.	TRBV10-2	CASSRDRGQNGYTF	TGCGCCAGCAGTCGGGACAGGGGGCAGAATGGCTACACCTTC
.	TRBJ2-5	.	TRBV5-6	CASSLGRGGKTQYF	TGTGCCAGCAGCTTGGGGCGGGGTGGGAAGACCCAGTACTTC
TRBD1	TRBJ1-4	.	TRBV6-2/TRBV6-3	CASSYSRTGRGEKLFF	TGTGCCAGCAGTTACTCCCGGACAGGGCGAGGGGAAAAACTGTTTTTT
.	TRBJ2-7	.	TRBV6-1	CASSEVAGQYF	TGTGCCAGCAGTGAAGTTGCGGGGCAGTACTTC
.	TRBJ2-1	.	TRBV10-1	CASSDNLGGNEQFF	TGCGCCAGCAGTGACAACCTAGGAGGCAATGAGCAGTTCTTC
.	TRBJ1-4	few	TRBV7-2	CASSVEANEKLFF	TGTGCCAGCAGCGTCGAGGCTAATGAAAAACTGTTTTTT
TRBD2	TRBJ2-1	.	TRBV29-1	CSAGTNYNEQFF	TGCAGCGCCGGGACTAACTACAATGAGCAGTTCTTC
.	TRBJ2-7	once	TRBV21-1	CASSERYRGVSEQYF	TGTGCCAGCAGCGAAAGGTACAGGGGGGTCTCCGAGCAGTACTTC
.	TRBJ1-4	.	TRBV7-9	CASSLAQASEKLFF	TGTGCCAGCAGCTTAGCGCAGGCAAGTGAAAAACTGTTTTTT
TRBD1	TRBJ1-2	few	TRBV7-9	CASSLSRQGNSGYTF	TGTGCCAGCAGCCTATCACGACAGGGGAACTCTGGCTACACCTTC
.	TRBJ2-4	many	TRBV20-1	CSAPLGNIQYF	TGCAGTGCTCCCCTCGGAAACATTCAGTACTTC
TRBD1	TRBJ1-1	few	TRBV9	CASSSLNRGGTEAFF	TGTGCCAGCAGCTCTCTCAACAGGGGGGGTACTGAAGCTTTCTTT
.	TRBJ1-1	.	TRBV11-2	CASSLSQGTEAFF	TGTGCCAGCAGCTTAAGTCAGGGGACTGAAGCTTTCTTT
.	TRBJ2-7	.	TRBV11-2	CASSLTRAYEQYF	TGTGCCAGCAGCTTAACCAGGGCCTACGAGCAGTACTTC
TRBD1	TRBJ1-5	.	TRBV7-8	CASSVEGQIQPQHF	TGTGCCAGCAGCGTAGAGGGACAGATCCAGCCCCAGCATTTT
TRBD1	TRBJ1-6	.	TRBV6-5	CASSYVHRGNSPLHF	TGTGCCAGCAGTTATGTTCACAGGGGAAATTCACCCCTCCACTTT